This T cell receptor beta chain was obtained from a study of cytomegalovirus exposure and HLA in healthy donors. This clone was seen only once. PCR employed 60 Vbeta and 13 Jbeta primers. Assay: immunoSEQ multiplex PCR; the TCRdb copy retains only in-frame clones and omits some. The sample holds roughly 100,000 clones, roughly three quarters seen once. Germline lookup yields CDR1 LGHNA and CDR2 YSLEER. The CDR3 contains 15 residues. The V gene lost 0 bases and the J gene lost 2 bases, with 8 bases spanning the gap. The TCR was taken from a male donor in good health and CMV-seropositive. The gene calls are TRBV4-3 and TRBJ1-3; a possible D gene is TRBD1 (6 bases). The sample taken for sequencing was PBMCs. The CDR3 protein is CASSQDRGTGNTIYF. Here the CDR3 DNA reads TGCGCCAGCAGCCAAGACAGGGGCACTGGAAACACCATATATTTT.